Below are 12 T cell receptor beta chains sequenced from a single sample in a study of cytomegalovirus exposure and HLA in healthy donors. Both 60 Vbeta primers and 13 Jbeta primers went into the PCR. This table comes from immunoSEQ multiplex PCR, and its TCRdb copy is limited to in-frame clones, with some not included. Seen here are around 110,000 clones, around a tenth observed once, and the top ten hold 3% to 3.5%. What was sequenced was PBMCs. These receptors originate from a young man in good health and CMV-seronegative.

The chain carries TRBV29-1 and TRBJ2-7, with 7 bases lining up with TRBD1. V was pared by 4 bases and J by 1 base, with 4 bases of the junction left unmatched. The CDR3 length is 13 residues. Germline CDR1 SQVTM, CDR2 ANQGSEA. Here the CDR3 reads CSVGDSPSYEQYF. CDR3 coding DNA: TGCAGCGTTGGGGACAGTCCATCCTACGAGCAGTACTTC.

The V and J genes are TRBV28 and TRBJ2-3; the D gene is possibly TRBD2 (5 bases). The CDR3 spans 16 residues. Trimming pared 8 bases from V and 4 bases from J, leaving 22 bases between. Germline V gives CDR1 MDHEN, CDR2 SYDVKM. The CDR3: CASGLYSRAGADTQYF. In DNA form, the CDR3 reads TGTGCCAGCGGCCTATATAGCAGAGCCGGGGCAGATACGCAGTATTTT.

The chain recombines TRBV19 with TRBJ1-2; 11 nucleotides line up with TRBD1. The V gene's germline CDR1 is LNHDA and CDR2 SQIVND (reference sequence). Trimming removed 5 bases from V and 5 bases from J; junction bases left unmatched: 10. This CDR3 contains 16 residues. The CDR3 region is CASSLNQDRGQYGYTF. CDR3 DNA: TGTGCCAGTAGTCTCAACCAGGACAGGGGGCAATATGGCTACACCTTC.

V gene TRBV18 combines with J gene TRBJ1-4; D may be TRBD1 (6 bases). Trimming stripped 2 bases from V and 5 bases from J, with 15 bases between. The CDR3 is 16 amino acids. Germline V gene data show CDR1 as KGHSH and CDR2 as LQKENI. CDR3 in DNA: TGTGCCAGCTCACCAAAACAGGGTATCTCAAATGAAAAACTGTTTTTT. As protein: CASSPKQGISNEKLFF.

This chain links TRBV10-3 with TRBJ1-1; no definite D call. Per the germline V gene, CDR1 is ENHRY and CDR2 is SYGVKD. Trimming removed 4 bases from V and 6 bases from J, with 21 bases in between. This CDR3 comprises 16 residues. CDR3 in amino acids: CAISGTREGILAEAFF. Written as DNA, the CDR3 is TGTGCCATCAGTGGGACCCGGGAGGGAATTCTGGCTGAAGCTTTCTTT.

In DNA form, the CDR3 reads TGTGCCAGCAGCCGGACAGGGAATGGCTACACCTTC. Protein sequence: CASSRTGNGYTF. The chain couples TRBV11-2 to TRBJ1-2, with 8 bases matching TRBD1. The germline V gene encodes CDR1 SGHAT and CDR2 FQNNGV. The length of the CDR3 is 12 residues. Unmatched junction bases numbered 2, after V lost 5 bases and J lost 6 bases. The entire variable domain, with the rest obtained from reference TRBV11-2 and TRBJ1-2, is as follows: EAGVAQSPRYKIIEKRQSVAFWCNPISGHATLYWYQQILGQGPKLLIQFQNNGVVDDSQLPKDRFSAERLKGVDSTLKIQPAKLEDSAVYLCASSRTGNGYTFGSGTRLTVV.

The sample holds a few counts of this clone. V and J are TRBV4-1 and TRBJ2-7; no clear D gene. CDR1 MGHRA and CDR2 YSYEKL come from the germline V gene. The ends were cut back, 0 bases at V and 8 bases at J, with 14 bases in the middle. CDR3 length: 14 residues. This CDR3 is CASSQDVSRDKQYF. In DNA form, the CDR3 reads TGCGCCAGCAGCCAAGATGTGTCGCGAGACAAGCAGTACTTC.

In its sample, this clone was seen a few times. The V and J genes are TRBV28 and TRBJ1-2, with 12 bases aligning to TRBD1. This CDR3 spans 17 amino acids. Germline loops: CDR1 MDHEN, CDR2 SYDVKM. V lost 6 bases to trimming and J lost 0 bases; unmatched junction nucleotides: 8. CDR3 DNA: TGTGCCAGCAGGGTGGGGACAGGGGGCGCGGCTAACTATGGCTACACCTTC. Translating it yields CASRVGTGGAANYGYTF.

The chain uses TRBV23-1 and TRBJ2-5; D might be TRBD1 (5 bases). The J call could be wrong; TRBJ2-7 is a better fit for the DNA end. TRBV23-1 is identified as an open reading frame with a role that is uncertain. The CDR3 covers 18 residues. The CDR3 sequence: CASSQTDRRTDTYYEQYF. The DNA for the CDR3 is TGCGCCAGCAGCCAAACCGACCGACGAACGGACACTTACTACGAGCAGTACTTC.

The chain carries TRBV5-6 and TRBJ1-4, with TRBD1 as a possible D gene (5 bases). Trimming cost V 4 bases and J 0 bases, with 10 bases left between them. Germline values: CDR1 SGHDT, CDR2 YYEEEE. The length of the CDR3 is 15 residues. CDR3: CASSRTGSTNEKLFF. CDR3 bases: TGTGCCAGCAGCCGTACAGGTTCAACTAATGAAAAACTGTTTTTT.

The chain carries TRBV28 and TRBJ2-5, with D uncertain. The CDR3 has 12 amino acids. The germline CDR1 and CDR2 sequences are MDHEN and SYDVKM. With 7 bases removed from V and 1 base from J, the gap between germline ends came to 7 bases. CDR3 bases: TGTGCCAGCACGGTGAGCCAAGAGACCCAGTACTTC. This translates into CASTVSQETQYF.

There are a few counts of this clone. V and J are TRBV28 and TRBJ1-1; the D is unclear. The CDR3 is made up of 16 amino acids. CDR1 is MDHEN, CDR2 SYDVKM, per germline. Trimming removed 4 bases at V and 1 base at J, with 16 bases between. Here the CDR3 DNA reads TGTGCCAGCAGTTCGCCCAGACACCCATCGAACACTGAAGCTTTCTTT. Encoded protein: CASSSPRHPSNTEAFF. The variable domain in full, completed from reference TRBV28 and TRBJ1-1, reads DVKVTQSSRYLVKRTGEKVFLECVQDMDHENMFWYRQDPGLGLRLIYFSYDVKMKEKGDIPEGYSVSREKKERFSLILESASTNQTSMYLCASSSPRHPSNTEAFFGQGTRLTVV.